These 25 T cell receptor beta chains came from one sample sequenced in a study of T cell repertoires in aging, cancer and after chemotherapy. Peripheral blood genomic DNA, not sorted cells or RNA, was the template. Rearranged V-D-J TRB sequences were amplified with a mixed TRB-A/B primer pool. TCRdb passed the multiplex PCR reads through MiXCR, listing each CDR3 protein once. This table holds about 910 distinct CDR3 sequences, 60% found once. The sequenced sample was blood. The source of these receptors is a human donor with a solid tumor.

CDR3 amino acids: CASSLSRDASAGYTF. Here the CDR3 DNA reads TGTGCCAGCAGTTTGTCACGGGACGCTTCGGCGGGCTACACCTTC. The V gene is TRBV27, the J gene TRBJ1-2; possibly TRBD1 for D (5 bases). The CDR3 has 15 residues. CDR1 is MNHEY, CDR2 SMNVEV, per germline (reference sequence). V was pared by 3 bases and J by 8 bases, with 19 bases between.

The chain combines TRBV20-1 with TRBJ2-7; D might be TRBD1 (5 bases). Germline loops: CDR1 DFQATT, CDR2 SNEGSKA (reference sequence). This CDR3 is 12 amino acids long. Deletions cut 1 base from V and 7 bases from J, with 11 bases between. As DNA, the CDR3 is TGCAGTGCTAGAGGACAGCCCAAGGAGCAGTACTTC. Translated: CSARGQPKEQYF.

This clonotype occurred once. The rearrangement joins TRBV5-6 to TRBJ1-2; TRBD1 is a possible D gene (6 bases). Germline CDR1 SGHDT, CDR2 YYEEEE. The CDR3 length is 13 residues. The V end lost 4 bases, the J end lost 13 bases, and 20 bases lay between the germline ends. CDR3 amino acids: CASSPTGLESFTF. DNA for the CDR3: TGTGCCAGCAGCCCTACAGGGTTAGAGTCTTTCACCTTC.

This clonotype was seen just once. This chain links TRBV11-2 with TRBJ2-7, with 7 positions matching TRBD1. After removal of 0 bases from V and 3 bases from J, the junction contained 5 bases not matched to a gene. The V gene's germline CDR1 is SGHAT and CDR2 FQNNGV. The CDR3 has 15 residues. The CDR3 DNA reads TGTGCCAGCAGCTTAGATCGCGACAGGGACTACGAGCAGTACTTC. Encoded protein: CASSLDRDRDYEQYF.

In regard to this clonotype: One junction end does not reproduce the germline sequence, and a read error may be involved. The chain links TRBV7-7 to TRBJ2-3; D unclear. The CDR3 sequence is 13 residues long. Germline values: CDR1 SSHAT, CDR2 FNYEAQ (reference sequence). The CDR3 region has the DNA TGTGCTAGCAGCTTAGCTCCAGCAGATACGCAGTATTTT. Encoded protein: CASSLAPADTQYF.

This chain joins TRBV20-1 and TRBJ1-2; TRBD1 aligns across 11 bases. V lost 3 bases to trimming and J lost 7 bases; unmatched junction nucleotides: 4. CDR1 is DFQATT, CDR2 SNEGSKA, per germline (reference sequence). CDR3 length: 13 residues. The CDR3: CSASEDRGPGYTF. The CDR3, as DNA: TGCAGTGCTAGTGAGGACAGGGGGCCTGGCTACACCTTC.

The chain couples TRBV29-1 to TRBJ2-2; D not resolved. The CDR3 consists of 12 residues. The germline gives CDR1 SQVTM, CDR2 ANQGSEA. Trimming removed 7 bases at V and 5 bases at J, with 11 bases between. Here the CDR3 DNA reads TGCAGCGCTCTACCGGGTACCGGGGAGCTGTTTTTT. This codes for CSALPGTGELFF.

The chain recombines TRBV20-1 with TRBJ2-3, with D tentatively TRBD2 (6 bases). Germline V gene lookup returns CDR1 DFQATT and CDR2 SNEGSKA (reference sequence). The CDR3 spans 17 residues. Between the trimmed V and J ends, which lost 0 bases and 1 base, there was a span of 17 bases. CDR3 loop: CSARDPKWASGTDTQYF. The CDR3, as DNA: TGCAGTGCTAGAGATCCCAAATGGGCTAGCGGCACAGATACGCAGTATTTT.

The V call is TRBV7-2, the J call TRBJ2-3, with 11 bases matching TRBD2. Trimming took 2 bases from V and 2 from J; bases not matched to a gene: 6. There are 17 residues in the CDR3. Germline V CDR1 and CDR2: SGHTA, FQGNSA. The DNA of the CDR3 is TGTGCCAGCAGCTTAAAGTGGGGACTAGCGGTCACAGATACGCAGTATTTT. It specifies CASSLKWGLAVTDTQYF.

With regard to this clonotype: At one boundary the junction diverges from the germline segment, which might be a read error. The rearrangement uses TRBV20-1 and TRBJ1-2; D is ambiguous. CDR1 DFQATT and CDR2 SNEGSKA come from the germline V gene (reference sequence). This CDR3 is 13 amino acids long. CDR3 residues: CSAPEKTKYGYTF. CDR3 nucleotides: TGCAGTGCCCCGGAAAAGACTAAGTATGGCTACACCTTC.

V gene TRBV29-1 combines with J gene TRBJ2-1, with D possibly being TRBD2 (5 bases). V was trimmed by 7 bases and J by 6 bases, leaving 16 bases between them. Germline loops: CDR1 SQVTM, CDR2 ANQGSEA. The CDR3 is 13 amino acids. The CDR3 region is CSAGRHLPNEQFF. The CDR3 DNA reads as TGCAGCGCTGGGAGACACCTCCCCAATGAGCAGTTCTTC.

V usage is TRBV19 and J usage is TRBJ1-1; D is undetermined. The CDR3 sequence is 14 residues long. From germline, CDR1 is LNHDA and CDR2 SQIVND (reference sequence). Trimming stripped 6 bases from V and 0 bases from J, with 11 bases between. CDR3 amino acids: CASREADMNTEAFF. The CDR3 coding sequence is TGTGCCAGTAGAGAGGCAGACATGAACACTGAAGCTTTCTTT. The whole variable domain, filled in from reference TRBV19 and TRBJ1-1, reads DGGITQSPKYLFRKEGQNVTLSCEQNLNHDAMYWYRQDPGQGLRLIYYSQIVNDFQKGDIAEGYSVSREKKESFPLTVTSAQKNPTAFYLCASREADMNTEAFFGQGTRLTVV.

This clonotype was observed a few times. The chain links TRBV20-1 to TRBJ2-3; maybe TRBD1 (7 bases). Deletions cut 1 base from V and 1 base from J, with 12 bases between. Germline V CDR1 and CDR2: DFQATT, SNEGSKA (reference sequence). This CDR3 has 15 residues. The CDR3 loop reads CSARGRGTGTDTQYF. The CDR3 nucleotides read TGCAGTGCTAGAGGGAGGGGGACAGGCACAGATACGCAGTATTTT.

This clonotype appeared a few times. The J gene is TRBJ2-1, the V gene TRBV30; tentatively, D is TRBD1 (5 bases). Germline V CDR1 and CDR2: GTSNPN, SVGIG (reference sequence). Deletions cut 0 bases from V and 13 bases from J, with 13 bases between. CDR3 length: 12 residues. This CDR3 is CAWSVQPRGQFF. Here the CDR3 DNA reads TGTGCCTGGAGTGTACAGCCAAGGGGACAGTTCTTC.

The CDR3 is CASSFAGTDAYEQYF. Written as DNA, the CDR3 is TGTGCCAGCAGCTTTGCCGGGACAGACGCCTACGAGCAGTACTTC. The V call is TRBV7-2, the J call TRBJ2-7, with TRBD1 identical over 7 bases. Trimming took 3 bases from V and 2 from J; bases not matched to a gene: 7. This CDR3 spans 15 amino acids. Germline V gene lookup returns CDR1 SGHTA and CDR2 FQGNSA.

In nucleotides, the CDR3 is TGTGCCAGCAGTGCGGGACTAGCGGTAGATACGCAGTATTTT. It specifies CASSAGLAVDTQYF. The chain links TRBV12-3 or TRBV12-4 to TRBJ2-3, with TRBD2 matching over 11 bases. J was trimmed by 5 bases and V by 5 bases; bases with no gene match: 3. CDR3 length: 14 amino acids.

Only a few counts were recorded for this clonotype. The chain couples TRBV6-1 to TRBJ2-3; D is ambiguous. Deletions cut 1 base from V and 1 base from J, with 9 bases between. The CDR3 spans 15 residues. Germline-derived CDR1 and CDR2 are MNHNS and SASEGT. Here the CDR3 reads CASSEGAERTDTQYF. CDR3 in DNA: TGTGCCAGCAGTGAAGGTGCTGAGCGCACAGATACGCAGTATTTT.

The rearrangement uses TRBV7-2 and TRBJ1-2; no firm D call. This CDR3 has 14 amino acids. The V gene lost 1 base and the J gene lost 8 bases, with 14 bases spanning the gap. CDR1 SGHTA and CDR2 FQGNSA come from the germline V gene. The CDR3 loop is CASSLGQAFLGYTF. The CDR3 region has the DNA TGTGCCAGCAGCTTAGGGCAGGCATTTCTCGGCTACACCTTC.

The rearrangement links TRBV28 to TRBJ2-3; 7 nucleotides align to TRBD1. Germline CDR1 is MDHEN and CDR2 is SYDVKM. V was pared by 10 bases and J by 5 bases, with 15 bases of the junction left unmatched. The CDR3 is made up of 15 amino acids. The CDR3 region is CATSSGQTPRDTQYF. CDR3 bases: TGTGCCACTTCCTCGGGACAGACGCCGCGAGATACGCAGTATTTT.

This sequence joins TRBV6-6 and TRBJ2-1, with 9 nucleotides matching TRBD1. The CDR3 has 15 residues. CDR1 is MNHNY, CDR2 SVGAGI, per germline (reference sequence). With V trimmed by 5 bases and J by 8 bases, 10 bases remained unmatched. The CDR3 bases are TGTGCCAGCAGTAGAAACCGGGACAGGGTCTATGAGCAGTTCTTC. It codes for CASSRNRDRVYEQFF.

The rearrangement joins TRBV7-9 to TRBJ2-3, with D possibly TRBD2 on 6 matching bases. From germline, CDR1 is SEHNR and CDR2 FQNEAQ (reference sequence). V was shortened by 1 base and J by 0 bases, with 14 bases between the two germline ends. There are 17 residues in the CDR3. CDR3 coding DNA: TGTGCCAGCAGCTTAGTAGGGCTAGCGAGAAGCACAGATACGCAGTATTTT. It specifies CASSLVGLARSTDTQYF.

The CDR3 DNA reads TGTGCCAGCAGTTTAGACAGCGCTAACTATGGCTACACCTTC. Translating it yields CASSLDSANYGYTF. The V call is TRBV27, the J call TRBJ1-2; D might be TRBD1 (5 bases). Trimming took 2 bases from V and 0 from J, leaving 7 bases between them. The germline CDR1 and CDR2 sequences are MNHEY and SMNVEV (reference sequence). The CDR3 spans 14 residues.

The chain is built from TRBV6-2 or TRBV6-3 and TRBJ2-7; possible D gene TRBD1, 5 bases. Deletions cut 5 bases from V and 2 bases from J, with 22 bases between. The CDR3 loop spans 17 amino acids. Germline CDR1 and CDR2: MNHEY and SVGEGT. CDR3 sequence reads: CASSRINQGSFPYEQYF. The CDR3 DNA is TGTGCCAGCAGTCGAATTAATCAGGGTTCGTTCCCCTACGAGCAGTACTTC.

The rearrangement joins TRBV12-3 or TRBV12-4 to TRBJ2-3; 8 positions match TRBD1. J lost 2 bases, V lost 5 bases, and 3 bases had no gene match. The CDR3 is 14 amino acids. The CDR3: CASSHRGTTDTQYF. As DNA, the CDR3 is TGTGCCAGCAGTCACAGGGGGACCACAGATACGCAGTATTTT.

This clonotype was seen a few times. This sequence joins TRBV29-1 and TRBJ2-1, with D possibly matching TRBD2 (5 bases). CDR3 size: 13 residues. V was pared by 7 bases and J by 6 bases, with 16 bases between. Germline CDR1 is SQVTM and CDR2 is ANQGSEA. The CDR3 region has the DNA TGCAGCGCTGGGAGACCCCTCCCCAATGAGCAGTTCTTC. Translation gives CSAGRPLPNEQFF.